This record looks at one TCR beta chain sequence and its context. Its target is unknown. The germline V gene encodes CDR1 SGHVS and CDR2 FNYEAQ. CDR3 length equals 15 residues. Unmatched junction bases numbered 7, after V lost 5 bases and J lost 4 bases. This record belongs to a study of T cell repertoires in cytomegalovirus infection. TCRdb re-called the reads through MiXCR, storing one row per CDR3 protein. The sample gives 200,000 or so distinct CDR3 sequences, less than 50% of which show up once; approximately 60% is in the top ten. Study conclusions and caveats: The ex vivo response was dominated by HLA-C-restricted CMV-specific TCR beta clonotypes. Frequencies of public TCR beta families were cumulated, and this identified carriers of CMV plus the relevant HLA.

The gene calls are TRBV7-6 and TRBJ2-1, with 8 bases lining up with TRBD2. The sequence was collected from a human donor in good health (CMV status not recorded). Some clones in this sample may be carry-over from other donors' samples. Here the sequenced sample was CD8+ T cells from cultured PBMCs, taken from culture after CMV antigen stimulation. CDR3 residues: CASSATSGAYNEQFF. The CDR3, as DNA: TGTGCCAGCAGCGCAACTAGCGGCGCGTACAATGAGCAGTTCTTC. The variable domain in full, with the rest retrieved from reference TRBV7-6 and TRBJ2-1, is GAGVSQSPRYKVTKRGQDVALRCDPISGHVSLYWYRQALGQGPEFLTYFNYEAQQDKSGLPNDRFSAERPEGSISTLTIQRTEQRDSAMYRCASSATSGAYNEQFFGPGTRLTVL.